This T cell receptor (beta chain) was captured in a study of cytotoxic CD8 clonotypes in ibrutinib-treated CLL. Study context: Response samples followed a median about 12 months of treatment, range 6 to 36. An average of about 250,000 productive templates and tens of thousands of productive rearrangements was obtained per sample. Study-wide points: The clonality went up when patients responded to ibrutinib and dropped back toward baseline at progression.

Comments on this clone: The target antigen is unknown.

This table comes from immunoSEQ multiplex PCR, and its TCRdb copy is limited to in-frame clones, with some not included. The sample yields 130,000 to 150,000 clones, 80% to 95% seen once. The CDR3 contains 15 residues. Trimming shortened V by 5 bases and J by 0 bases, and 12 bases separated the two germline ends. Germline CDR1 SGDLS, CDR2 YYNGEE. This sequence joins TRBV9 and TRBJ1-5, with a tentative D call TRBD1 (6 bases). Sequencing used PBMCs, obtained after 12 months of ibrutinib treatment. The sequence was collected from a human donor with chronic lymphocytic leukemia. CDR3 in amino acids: CASSGRGGSNQPQHF. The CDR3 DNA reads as TGTGCCAGCAGTGGAAGGGGGGGTAGCAATCAGCCCCAGCATTTT. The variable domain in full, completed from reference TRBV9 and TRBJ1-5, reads DSGVTQTPKHLITATGQRVTLRCSPRSGDLSVYWYQQSLDQGLQFLIQYYNGEERAKGNILERFSAQQFPDLHSELNLSSLELGDSALYFCASSGRGGSNQPQHFGDGTRLSIL.